This TCR beta chain was captured in a study of blood T cells in healthy people across ages (dated by TCRdb to between 2014 and 2017). Background on the whole study: Template switching captured roughly one uniquely barcoded TCR beta cDNA molecule per two T cells in model experiments. Age-related changes in TCR beta repertoire diversity were measured in the study by deep sequencing normalized with unique cDNA molecular identifiers. The donors were divided into four age groups: young (average around 16 years), middle-aged (about 39), aged (about 60) and long-lived (82). Donors of different ages were randomly distributed across sequencing lanes to avoid experimental bias. Using the same blood draw, the study looked at two additional independent replicas of 1 million unique cDNA reads for two donors, one aged 18 to 30 and the other aged 80 or older. On the study overall, not on this receptor specifically: Observed TCR beta diversity correlated strongly with the percentage of naive T cells measured by flow cytometry. As age increased, observed TCR beta diversity per million T cells dropped in a roughly linear way, and a significant reduction was already evident by age around 41. Compared with the aged group, more naive CD4+ T cells, fewer expanded clones and increased TCR diversity were shown by the long-lived group, suggesting age selection. Bulk unsorted PBMC profiling prevented conclusive comparison of naive and antigen-experienced compartments. Because donor CMV infection status was unknown, age-related changes in expanded clonotypes were potentially confounded. Estimates of total diversity from one million sequenced T cells were regarded as lower bounds and underestimates.

The method behind the library was 5' RACE. The instrument was an Illumina HiSeq 2500. A second PCR of roughly 6 to 11 cycles was run with a J-beta primer mix and a sample-barcoded 5' primer. A unique molecular identifier was introduced onto each TCR beta cDNA molecule by a template-switch 5' adaptor carrying 12 random nucleotides. Each sample yielded at least 2.5 million CDR3-containing paired-end reads. The Mint cDNA synthesis kit, primed by a TRBC-specific oligonucleotide, was used to synthesize first-strand cDNA from all RNA. Following uracil-DNA glycosylase treatment, a first 18-cycle PCR with universal primers M1SS and BC2_uni_R was performed on all cDNA. In the original analysis: Each sample was normalized by randomly selecting 1 million high-quality reads, each carrying a distinct molecular identifier. Reads with shared molecular identifiers were discarded instead of being binned into consensus sequences. MiTCR, run with a Q25 quality threshold and the strictest error-elimination algorithm, handled CDR3 identification, clonotype clustering and error correction. A nonparametric unseen species model with Euler transformation was used to estimate a lower bound on total TCR beta diversity. The public reads were reanalyzed by TCRdb: fastp trimming at Q25, MiXCR alignment, in-frame beta chains only. All rows with the same CDR3 protein become a single entry with the most common DNA and genes. Here the V and J calls rest on TCRdb's processing, not on the authors' analysis. This sample gives about 800,000 distinct CDR3 sequences in total; 55% to 75% of them show up just once. Of the sample, roughly 22% falls within the top ten clones.

Systemically healthy Caucasian individuals from Russia, roughly 40 in total and aged roughly 6 to 100 years, were included as donors. Each donor gave ten milliliters of peripheral blood, drawn into EDTA-treated Vacutainer tubes. Ficoll-Paque density-gradient centrifugation was used to isolate PBMCs, with at least 6.5 million per sample. Total RNA, at least 5 micrograms per sample, was extracted from PBMCs with Trizol reagent. Naive CD45RAhigh/CD27high T cell percentages were measured by flow cytometry on a PBMC aliquot from every donor. Notes on this clonotype: The clone's antigen remains unknown. No base quality values were provided; no much bigger clone lies one nucleotide off.

V is clipped by 3 bases and J by 0 bases, and the sequence between their germline boundaries is 9 bases long. Measured from the cysteine to the phenylalanine, the CDR3 is 15 residues long. The kept DNA is CDR3 alone, 45 bases in frame from the first base. The sample taken for sequencing was blood. The origin of this receptor is a man aged 25 to 40 in good health. The sequence links TRBV12-3 or TRBV12-4 to TRBJ2-1, with TRBD1 tentatively as D gene (5 bases match). The CDR3 amino acid sequence is: CASSFGQGSYNEQFF. The nucleotide sequence is TGTGCCAGCAGTTTTGGGCAGGGCTCCTACAATGAGCAGTTCTTC.